This TCR beta chain was sequenced for a study of preoperative IRX-2 immunotherapy in early breast cancer (dated by TCRdb to about 2019). The treatment or condition label corresponds to: preoperative locoregional IRX-2 cytokine immunotherapy. The samples were obtained from a phase Ib study that tested preoperative, locoregional IRX-2 cytokine immunotherapy designed to prime immune responses. Before surgery, IRX-2 was given to the donors, who were patients with early-stage breast cancer. Receptors were amplified or captured by the immunoSEQ multiplex PCR assay. TCRdb carries this immuneACCESS record with in-frame sequences only. Its versions omit some clonotypes, under half of them owing to an unresolved V gene in the studies checked, with the rest unexplained. This sample comprises under 30,000 clones, about 87% of them detected only once. The leading ten clones occupy 25% to 35% of the sample. A word on this clone: The clone's antigen remains unknown. No base quality information exists; no much larger clone differs at one position.

The cysteine opens and the phenylalanine closes a CDR3 of 17 amino acids. Only CDR3 DNA remains: 51 bases, in frame from the first base. V loses 4 bases at its end and J loses 2 bases; junction bases beyond the gene matches: 10. CDR1 and CDR2 are read off the germline V gene as SNHLY and FYNNEI. This sequence uses TRBV2 and TRBJ2-3; 9 junctional bases match TRBD2. Sequenced here: tumor tissue, sampled after IRX-2 immunotherapy. The receptor's source is a human donor with breast cancer. The CDR3 in this case is CASSVQMSGGYTDTQYF. The DNA sequence is as follows: TGTGCCAGCAGTGTACAAATGAGCGGGGGGTACACAGATACGCAGTATTTT.